This passage covers 5 T cell receptor beta chains from one sample sequenced in a study of blood T cell repertoires in COVID-19. TCRdb's table, derived via immunoSEQ multiplex PCR, lists solely in-frame clones and lacks some. The sample consists of some 240,000 clones, 75% to 85% of them appearing once. Sequencing was carried out using peripheral blood. The receptors derive from a woman in her thirties or forties who had recovered from COVID-19.

This sequence joins TRBV5-6 and TRBJ1-5, with no clear D. The CDR3 extends over 12 amino acids. Deletions cut 0 bases from V and 9 bases from J, with 7 bases between. Germline V CDR1 and CDR2: SGHDT, YYEEEE. The CDR3 is CASSLGRGPQHF. The CDR3, as DNA: TGTGCCAGCAGCTTGGGGAGAGGGCCCCAGCATTTT.

The J gene is TRBJ2-2, the V gene TRBV6-5; D might be TRBD1 (6 bases). CDR1 and CDR2 (germline): MNHEY, SVGAGI. V was pared by 6 bases and J by 2 bases, with 10 bases between. The length of the CDR3 is 14 residues. CDR3 residues: CASRIGTNTGELFF. In DNA, the CDR3 is TGTGCCAGCAGAATCGGGACAAACACCGGGGAGCTGTTTTTT.

The CDR3 coding sequence is TGTGCCAGCAGTGGACAGGGTTTCACTGAAGCTTTCTTT. This encodes CASSGQGFTEAFF. The chain has TRBV12-3 or TRBV12-4 and TRBJ1-1, with 8 bases fitting TRBD1. The CDR3 has 13 residues. Trimming removed 5 bases from V and 4 bases from J; junction bases left unmatched: 3.

The chain recombines TRBV5-1 with TRBJ2-5; 8 bases fit TRBD2. The CDR3 length is 13 residues. The ends lost 4 bases at V and 5 bases at J; junction bases unmatched: 4. The V gene's germline CDR1 is SGHRS and CDR2 YFSETQ. Here the CDR3 reads CASSGLAGETQYF. In nucleotides, the CDR3 is TGCGCCAGCAGCGGGTTAGCGGGGGAGACCCAGTACTTC.

The chain links TRBV5-1 to TRBJ2-7; 7 nucleotides match TRBD2. Germline V lookup: CDR1 SGHRS, CDR2 YFSETQ. V lost 4 bases and J lost 6; bases outside the gene matches: 10. The CDR3 runs 14 residues. CDR3 in DNA: TGCGCCAGCAGCCCCCCCGGGGGGTCGGTCGAGCAGTACTTC. As protein: CASSPPGGSVEQYF.